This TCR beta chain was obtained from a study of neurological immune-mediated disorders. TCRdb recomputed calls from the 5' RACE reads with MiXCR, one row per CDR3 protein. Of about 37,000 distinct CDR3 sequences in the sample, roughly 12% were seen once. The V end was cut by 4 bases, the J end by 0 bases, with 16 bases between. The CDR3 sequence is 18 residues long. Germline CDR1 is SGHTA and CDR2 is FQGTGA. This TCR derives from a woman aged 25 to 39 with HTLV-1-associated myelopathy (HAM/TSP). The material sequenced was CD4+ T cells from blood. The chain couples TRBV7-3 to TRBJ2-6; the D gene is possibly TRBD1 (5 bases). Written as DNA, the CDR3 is TGTGCCAGCAGCTCCCGACAGCACCTCGACTCTGGGGCCAACGTCCTGACTTTC. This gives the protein CASSSRQHLDSGANVLTF. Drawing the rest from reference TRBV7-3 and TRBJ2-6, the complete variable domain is GAGVSQTPSNKVTEKGKYVELRCDPISGHTALYWYRQSLGQGPEFLIYFQGTGAADDSGLPNDRFFAVRPEGSVSTLKIQRTERGDSAVYLCASSSRQHLDSGANVLTFGAGSRLTVL.